This T cell receptor (beta chain) originates from a study of control samples from healthy donors and cancer patients. The assay was immunoSEQ multiplex PCR, and TCRdb's table has in-frame clones only and misses some. The profile shows more than 95,000 clones, 88% of them singletons. The CDR3 length is 16 residues. V gave up 0 bases and J gave up 6 bases, with 15 bases separating them. Germline V CDR1 and CDR2: MNHEY, SVGEGT. The chain uses TRBV6-2 or TRBV6-3 and TRBJ2-4; D unresolved. The receptor's source is a woman aged 70-85 years in good health. The material sequenced was blood. CDR3 loop: CASSYSSSEIGNIQYF. CDR3 nucleotide sequence: TGTGCCAGCAGTTACTCGAGTTCGGAAATCGGAAACATTCAGTACTTC.